These 17 T cell receptor beta chains originate from one sample sequenced in a study of blood T cell repertoires in COVID-19. Assay: immunoSEQ multiplex PCR; the TCRdb copy retains only in-frame clones and omits some. This table holds 350,000 or so clones, about 92% found once. Sequenced input: peripheral blood. The source of these receptors is a woman aged 55 to 70 with COVID-19, enrolled during active disease.

V usage is TRBV25-1 and J usage is TRBJ2-1; 9 nucleotides agree with TRBD1. The CDR3 is made up of 13 amino acids. Germline CDR1 reads MGHDK; CDR2 reads SYGVNS. V was pared by 1 base and J by 9 bases, with 1 base of the junction left unmatched. CDR3 loop: CASSELTGGEQFF. The CDR3 nucleotides read TGTGCCAGCAGTGAATTGACAGGGGGTGAGCAGTTCTTC. Filled out from reference TRBV25-1 and TRBJ2-1, the complete variable domain reads EADIYQTPRYLVIGTGKKITLECSQTMGHDKMYWYQQDPGMELHLIHYSYGVNSTEKGDLSSESTVSRIRTEHFPLTLESARPSHTSQYLCASSELTGGEQFFGPGTRLTVL.

The V call is TRBV6-5, the J call TRBJ2-2, with 10 bases aligning to TRBD1. CDR3 length: 15 residues. CDR1 is MNHEY and CDR2 is SVGAGI in the germline V gene. V was pared by 6 bases and J by 6 bases, with 7 bases of the junction left unmatched. CDR3 nucleotides: TGTGCCAGCAGACTCCGGGACAGGGGAGCCGGGGAGCTGTTTTTT. Its protein product is CASRLRDRGAGELFF.

This clone was seen just once. CDR3 sequence (DNA): TGCGCCAGCAGCCAAGTTGACAGTCCCTTTGGCTACACCTTC. This sequence encodes CASSQVDSPFGYTF. This chain uses TRBV4-1 with TRBJ1-2, with a tentative D call TRBD1 (5 bases). The CDR3 covers 14 residues. Trimming removed 1 base at V and 7 bases at J, with 13 bases between. CDR1 is MGHRA and CDR2 is YSYEKL in the germline V gene.

The rearrangement uses TRBV6-5 and TRBJ2-7; TRBD2 matches at 8 bases. The CDR3 runs 13 residues. Germline V gene lookup returns CDR1 MNHEY and CDR2 SVGAGI. The V segment lost 6 bases and the J segment 12 bases; nucleotides outside the gene matches: 13. The CDR3 sequence is CASRRGGGGRLYF. CDR3 DNA: TGTGCCAGCAGAAGGGGAGGCGGGGGGAGGTTGTACTTC.

The chain uses TRBV11-3 and TRBJ2-7, with 8 bases identical to TRBD1. Germline lookup yields CDR1 SGHNT and CDR2 YENEEA. The CDR3 loop spans 14 amino acids. The junction had 5 bases not matched to a gene; V was cut back by 1 base and J by 6 bases. The CDR3 loop is CASSLGTGRSEQYF. CDR3 sequence (DNA): TGTGCCAGCAGCTTAGGGACAGGGCGAAGCGAGCAGTACTTC.

The sample holds one count of this clone. This sequence joins TRBV28 and TRBJ2-5; 7 bases fit TRBD1. CDR1 MDHEN and CDR2 SYDVKM come from the germline V gene. The CDR3 has 15 amino acids. V trimming: 6 bases; J trimming: 1 base; junction bases outside the gene matches: 8. CDR3 region: CASSGRGTAQETQYF. The CDR3 nucleotides are TGTGCCAGCAGCGGCAGGGGGACAGCCCAAGAGACCCAGTACTTC.

The V call is TRBV27, the J call TRBJ1-2; 9 bases align to TRBD1. This CDR3 is 14 amino acids long. Germline V gene data show CDR1 as MNHEY and CDR2 as SMNVEV (reference sequence). V trimming: 3 bases; J trimming: 2 bases; junction bases outside the gene matches: 1. CDR3 protein: CASSFGTGNYGYTF. The DNA for the CDR3 is TGTGCCAGCAGTTTCGGGACAGGGAACTATGGCTACACCTTC.

The J gene is TRBJ1-1, the V gene TRBV11-3, with unresolved D. Deletions cut 0 bases from V and 8 bases from J, with 7 bases between. The CDR3 is 12 residues long. Looked up from germline, CDR1 is SGHNT and CDR2 is YENEEA. The CDR3 loop reads CASSLDGMEAFF. CDR3 bases: TGTGCCAGCAGCTTAGACGGGATGGAAGCTTTCTTT.

The chain carries TRBV6-5 and TRBJ1-1, with D uncertain. Trimming removed 7 bases at V and 2 bases at J, with 14 bases between. CDR3 length equals 14 residues. The germline V gene has CDR1 MNHEY and CDR2 SVGAGI. The CDR3: CASTRTEGNTEAFF. Here the CDR3 DNA reads TGTGCCAGCACCCGAACGGAGGGAAACACTGAAGCTTTCTTT.

The CDR3 coding sequence is TGTGCCAGCAGCGTAGGGGGGAGGACTCCGGGCTCTGGAAACACCATATATTTT. Protein sequence: CASSVGGRTPGSGNTIYF. This sequence joins TRBV9 and TRBJ1-3; D is perhaps TRBD1 (5 bases). CDR1 SGDLS and CDR2 YYNGEE come from the germline V gene. The V and J ends lost 0 bases and 0 bases respectively, with 16 bases between them. The CDR3 sequence is 18 residues long. Variable domain in full (rest from reference TRBV9 and TRBJ1-3): DSGVTQTPKHLITATGQRVTLRCSPRSGDLSVYWYQQSLDQGLQFLIQYYNGEERAKGNILERFSAQQFPDLHSELNLSSLELGDSALYFCASSVGGRTPGSGNTIYFGEGSWLTVV.

This clone was counted once. V and J are TRBV19 and TRBJ2-1; 11 bases align to TRBD2. Trimming removed 9 bases from V and 2 bases from J; junction bases left unmatched: 6. The length of the CDR3 is 15 residues. In germline, CDR1 is LNHDA, CDR2 SQIVND (reference sequence). CDR3 region: CASKLAGAAYNEQFF. Here the CDR3 DNA reads TGTGCCAGCAAACTAGCGGGGGCCGCCTACAATGAGCAGTTCTTC.

The chain carries TRBV19 and TRBJ1-5, with D maybe TRBD1 (5 bases). The length of the CDR3 is 16 residues. Germline loops: CDR1 LNHDA, CDR2 SQIVND (reference sequence). Trimming removed 4 bases at V and 0 bases at J, with 13 bases between. CDR3 bases: TGTGCCAGTAGTAAACGACCCAGGGATAGCAATCAGCCCCAGCATTTT. Protein sequence: CASSKRPRDSNQPQHF.

This clone was picked up a small number of times. The chain has TRBV3-1 (or the pseudogene TRBV3-2) and TRBJ2-7; 7 bases match TRBD1. The CDR3 consists of 15 residues. The V and J ends lost 4 bases and 2 bases, in that order; junction bases with no gene match: 8. Germline CDR1 LGHDT, CDR2 YNNKEL (reference sequence). The CDR3 loop reads CASSPQGVGPYEQYF. The CDR3 DNA follows: TGTGCCAGCAGCCCTCAGGGGGTCGGGCCCTACGAGCAGTACTTC.

For the CDR3, the DNA is TGTGCCACCAGCAGATACGGGTCAAGCACTAATGAAAAACTGTTTTTT. Protein product: CATSRYGSSTNEKLFF. The J gene is TRBJ1-4, the V gene TRBV15; D is unresolved. The germline V and J ends were trimmed by 2 bases and 2 bases, with 12 bases remaining between them. This CDR3 comprises 16 residues. CDR1 and CDR2 from the germline V gene are LNHNV and YYDKDF (reference sequence).

A single count supports this clone. V is TRBV7-2 and J is TRBJ1-1; possibly TRBD1 for D (5 bases). The CDR3 loop spans 14 amino acids. Germline CDR1 reads SGHTA; CDR2 reads FQGNSA. The V and J ends lost 5 bases and 2 bases respectively, with 12 bases between them. As DNA, the CDR3 is TGTGCCAGCAGCCCTAGTTGGACAAACACTGAAGCTTTCTTT. It is translated as CASSPSWTNTEAFF.

Only a few counts were recorded for this clone. The chain combines TRBV12-3 or TRBV12-4 with TRBJ2-7; TRBD2 matches 8 bases. This CDR3 spans 13 amino acids. Losses at the gene ends were 3 bases for V and 6 bases for J; bases not matched to a gene: 4. The CDR3 loop reads CASSFGLAAEQYF. The CDR3 DNA reads TGTGCCAGCAGTTTTGGACTAGCAGCCGAGCAGTACTTC.

J is TRBJ2-3 and V is TRBV7-3; 8 bases are a match to TRBD1. Looked up from germline, CDR1 is SGHTA and CDR2 is FQGTGA. The CDR3 spans 16 residues. Losses at the gene ends were 6 bases for V and 3 bases for J; bases not matched to a gene: 11. Here the CDR3 reads CASSSNPGGRTDTQYF. The CDR3 coding sequence is TGTGCCAGCAGTTCAAACCCAGGGGGCAGGACAGATACGCAGTATTTT.